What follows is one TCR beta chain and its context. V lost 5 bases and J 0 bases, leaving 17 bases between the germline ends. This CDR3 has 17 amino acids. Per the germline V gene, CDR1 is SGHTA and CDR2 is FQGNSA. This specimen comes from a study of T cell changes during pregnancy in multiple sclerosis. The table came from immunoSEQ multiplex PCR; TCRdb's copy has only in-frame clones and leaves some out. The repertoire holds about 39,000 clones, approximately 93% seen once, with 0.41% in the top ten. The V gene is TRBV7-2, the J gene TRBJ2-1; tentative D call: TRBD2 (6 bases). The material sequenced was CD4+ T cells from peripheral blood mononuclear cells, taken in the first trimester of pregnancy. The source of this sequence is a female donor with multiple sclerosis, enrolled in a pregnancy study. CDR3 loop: CASSPYGSGDSYNEQFF. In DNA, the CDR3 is TGTGCCAGCAGCCCCTACGGATCGGGGGACTCCTACAATGAGCAGTTCTTC.